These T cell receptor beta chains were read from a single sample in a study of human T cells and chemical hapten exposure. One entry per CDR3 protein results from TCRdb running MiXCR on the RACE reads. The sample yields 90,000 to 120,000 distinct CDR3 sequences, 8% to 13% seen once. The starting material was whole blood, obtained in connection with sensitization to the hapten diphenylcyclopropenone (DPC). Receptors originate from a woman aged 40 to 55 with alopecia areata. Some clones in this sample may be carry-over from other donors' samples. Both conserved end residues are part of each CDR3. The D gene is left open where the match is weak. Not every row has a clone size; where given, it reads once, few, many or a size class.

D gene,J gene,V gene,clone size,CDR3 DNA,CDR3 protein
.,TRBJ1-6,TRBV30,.,TGTGCCTGGAGGGGGCAGTTACAATCACCCCTCCACTTT,CAWRGQLQSPLHF
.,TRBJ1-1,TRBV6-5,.,TGTGCCAGCAGTCAGAGGGGGATCGCTGAAGCTTTCTTT,CASSQRGIAEAFF
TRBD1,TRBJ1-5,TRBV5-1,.,TGCGCCAGCAGCTTGGTTGCAGGGGGTCAGCCCCAGCATTTT,CASSLVAGGQPQHF
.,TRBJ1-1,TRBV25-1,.,TGTGCCAACAGACCCCACGGGAACACTGAAGCTTTCTTT,CANRPHGNTEAFF
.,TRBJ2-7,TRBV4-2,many,TGTGCCAGCAGCCAAGAGGCAGGGGCGTACGAGCAGTACTTC,CASSQEAGAYEQYF
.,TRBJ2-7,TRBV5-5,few,TGTGCCAGCAGCTTGCTGGGGCCAACCTACGAGCAGTACTTC,CASSLLGPTYEQYF
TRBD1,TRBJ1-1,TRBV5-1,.,TGCGCCAGCAGCTTGGGGACAGGGGGCTTTGATGAAGCTTTCTTT,CASSLGTGGFDEAFF
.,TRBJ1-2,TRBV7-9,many,TGTGCCAGCAGCTTAGCGCGGCCAGGATCCTATGGCTACACCTTC,CASSLARPGSYGYTF
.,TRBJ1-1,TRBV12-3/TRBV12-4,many,TGTGCCAGCAGTTCATCCCCTGGGGGGGCGGATGAAGCTTTCTTT,CASSSSPGGADEAFF
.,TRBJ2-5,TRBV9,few,TGTGCCAGCAGCCCCAGGACGTTACAAGAGACCCAGTACTTC,CASSPRTLQETQYF
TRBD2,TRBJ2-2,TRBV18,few,TGTGCCAGCTCAGCAATACGGCTAGCGGGGCAATACACCGGGGAGCTGTTTTTT,CASSAIRLAGQYTGELFF
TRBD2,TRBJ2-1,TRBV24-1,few,TGTGCCACCAGCCCACTCGCTAGCGGGGAGGGAAATGAGCAGTTCTTC,CATSPLASGEGNEQFF
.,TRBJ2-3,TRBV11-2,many,TGTGCCAGCAGCTTAATGGGGGCCGGGGGAGATACGCAGTATTTT,CASSLMGAGGDTQYF
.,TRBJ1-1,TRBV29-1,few,TGCAGCGCCGATCAGGGCCGGAACACTGAAGCTTTCTTT,CSADQGRNTEAFF
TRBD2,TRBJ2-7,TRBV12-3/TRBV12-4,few,TGTGCCAGCAGTACTAGCGCTTACGAGCAGTACTTC,CASSTSAYEQYF
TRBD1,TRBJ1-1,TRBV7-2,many,TGTGCCAGCAGCTTGCAGACAGGGATGAACACTGAAGCTTTCTTT,CASSLQTGMNTEAFF
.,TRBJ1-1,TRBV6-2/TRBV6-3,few,TGTGCCAGCAGCGCCACCGGTGTCAGGGGTAAGGCTTTCTTT,CASSATGVRGKAFF
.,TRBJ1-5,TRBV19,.,TGTGCCAGTAGTATAGATCGACAGATTAGTAGGCAGCCCCAGCATTTT,CASSIDRQISRQPQHF
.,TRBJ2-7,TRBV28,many,TGTGCCAGTCGCGGAGAGTACGAGCAGTACTTC,CASRGEYEQYF
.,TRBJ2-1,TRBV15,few,TGTGCCACCAGCAGAGATCTGGGGGAGAATGAGCAGTTCTTC,CATSRDLGENEQFF
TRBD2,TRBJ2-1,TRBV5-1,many,TGCGCCAGCAGCTCCGGACTAGCGGGAATTGATGAGCAGTTCTTC,CASSSGLAGIDEQFF
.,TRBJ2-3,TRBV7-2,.,TGTGCCAGCAGCTCCCGGGACTTCTGGTATTTT,CASSSRDFWYF
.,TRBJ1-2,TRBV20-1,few,TGCAGTGCTAGAGAAACACAGGCCCTCTATGGCTACACCTTC,CSARETQALYGYTF
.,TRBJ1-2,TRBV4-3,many,TGCGCCAGCAGCCGCGACCGGACAGATAACTATGGCTACACCTTC,CASSRDRTDNYGYTF
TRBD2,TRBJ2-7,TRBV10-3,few,TGTGCCATCAGTGACCTAGCGGGACCCTCCACCTACGAGCAGTACTTC,CAISDLAGPSTYEQYF
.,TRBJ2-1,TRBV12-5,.,TGTGCTAGTGGTTCACCGGGACAAGGTACCTCTGAGCAGTTCTTC,CASGSPGQGTSEQFF
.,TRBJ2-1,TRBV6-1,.,TGTGCCAGCAACCGGGGGCAGTCCGAGCAGTTCTTC,CASNRGQSEQFF
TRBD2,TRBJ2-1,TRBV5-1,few,TGCGCCAGCAGCTTTCGGACTAGCGGATCTAGCTCCTACAATGAGCAGTTCTTC,CASSFRTSGSSSYNEQFF
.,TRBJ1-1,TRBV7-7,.,TGTGCTAGCAGCCGGTTGGAGCAGACTGAAGCTTTCTTT,CASSRLEQTEAFF
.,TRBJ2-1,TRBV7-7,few,TGTGCCAGCAGCTTACAGGAGAGCTCCTACAATGAGCAGTTCTTC,CASSLQESSYNEQFF
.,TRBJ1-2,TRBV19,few,TGTGCCAGTAGGGGGATCTATGGCTACACCTTC,CASRGIYGYTF
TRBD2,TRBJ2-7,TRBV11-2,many,TGTGCCAGCAGCACTCCCGAGGGACTAGCGGGAGGGCCCGACGAGCAGTACTTC,CASSTPEGLAGGPDEQYF
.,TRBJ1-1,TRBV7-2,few,TGTGCCAGCAGCTTAGGGGTGGTGAGCACTGAAGCTTTCTTT,CASSLGVVSTEAFF
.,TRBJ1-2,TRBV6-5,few,TGTGCCAGCAGTTATTCGGCGGGGAACTATGGCTACACCTTC,CASSYSAGNYGYTF
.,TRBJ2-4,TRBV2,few,TGTGCCAGCAGTGTAAGGGGTAGAGGGGCCAAAAACATTCAGTACTTC,CASSVRGRGAKNIQYF
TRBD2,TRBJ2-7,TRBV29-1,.,TGCAGCGTTGAACAAACTAGCGGGAGACCAAGCGCTGGGGAGCAGTACTTC,CSVEQTSGRPSAGEQYF
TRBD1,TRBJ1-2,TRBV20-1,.,TGCAGTGCTAGAGATCAGGGACAGGCCTTCTATGGCTACACCTTC,CSARDQGQAFYGYTF
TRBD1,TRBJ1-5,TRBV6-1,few,TGTGCCAGCAGTGGACAAAGACAGGGGGCATGGGGCCAGCCCCAGCATTTT,CASSGQRQGAWGQPQHF
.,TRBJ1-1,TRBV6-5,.,TGTGCCAGCAGTTACTCACAGGACAGCCTGAAAGCTTTCTTT,CASSYSQDSLKAFF
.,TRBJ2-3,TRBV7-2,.,TGTGCCAGCAGCTTCCAGGTTGGCACAGATACGCAGTATTTT,CASSFQVGTDTQYF
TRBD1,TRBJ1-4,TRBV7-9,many,TGTGCCAGCAGCGAGAGCGGGACAGGGGAGGAAAAACTGTTTTTT,CASSESGTGEEKLFF
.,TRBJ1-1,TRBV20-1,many,TGCAGTGCTAGAAAACCGCGAGGTGGGACTGAAGCTTTCTTT,CSARKPRGGTEAFF
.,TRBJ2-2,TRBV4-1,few,TGCGCCAGCAGTCTCACCGGGACCCACACCGGGGAGCTGTTTTTT,CASSLTGTHTGELFF
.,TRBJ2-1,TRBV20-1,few,TGCAGTGCTATGGAGAGAACCAGCTCCTACAATGAGCAGTTCTTC,CSAMERTSSYNEQFF
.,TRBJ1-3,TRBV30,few,TGTGCCTGGAGTTTGACAGTGGGAAACACCATATATTTT,CAWSLTVGNTIYF
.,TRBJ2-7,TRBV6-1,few,TGTGCCAGCATTGCAGGATCCCCCTACGAGCAGTACTTC,CASIAGSPYEQYF
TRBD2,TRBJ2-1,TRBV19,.,TGTGCCAGTAGTGGGGGACTAGGCTATGAGCAGTTCTTC,CASSGGLGYEQFF
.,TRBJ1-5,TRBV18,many,TGTGCCAGCTCACCTGGGACCGCCAATCAGCCCCAGCATTTT,CASSPGTANQPQHF
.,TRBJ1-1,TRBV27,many,TGTGCCAGCAGTTTAGGGGGCACGGGGCGGACTGAAGCTTTCTTT,CASSLGGTGRTEAFF
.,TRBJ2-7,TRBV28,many,TGTGCCAGCATCAACTGGGCGGGGACCTACGAGCAGTACTTC,CASINWAGTYEQYF